The 4 T cell receptor beta chains presented below share a single source sample, sequenced in a study of OX40 agonist ivuxolimab in advanced cancers. Measured with immunoSEQ multiplex PCR; TCRdb has only the in-frame clones, and not every one. Here the sample spans 65,000 to 75,000 clones, 85% being singletons. The sample consisted of CD4+ or CD8+ T cells sorted from blood, taken in a trial of the OX40 agonist ivuxolimab. These receptors were obtained from an adult with an advanced solid tumor such as melanoma, head and neck, liver or kidney cancer.

In DNA, the CDR3 is TGTGCCTGGAGTGTACTGGGCGGGGAGCAGTACTTC. Its protein is CAWSVLGGEQYF. The chain carries TRBV30 and TRBJ2-7, with a weak D call TRBD2 (5 bases). Trimming stripped 0 bases from V and 7 bases from J, with 10 bases between. The germline V gene has CDR1 GTSNPN and CDR2 SVGIG (reference sequence). The CDR3 is made up of 12 amino acids.

The V and J genes are TRBV7-2 and TRBJ2-7; 8 bases agree with TRBD2. This CDR3 has 16 residues. J lost 3 bases, V lost 5 bases, and 12 bases had no gene match. Germline V gene data show CDR1 as SGHTA and CDR2 as FQGNSA. The DNA for the CDR3 is TGTGCCAGCAGCCCCGGTTTTGCGGGAGGTCTCTACGAGCAGTACTTC. Its translation is CASSPGFAGGLYEQYF.

The chain is built from TRBV7-8 and TRBJ1-2; a possible D gene is TRBD1 (6 bases). Germline CDR1 SGHVS, CDR2 FQNEAQ. CDR3 length equals 11 residues. With 3 bases removed from V and 8 bases from J, the gap between germline ends came to 7 bases. The CDR3 protein is CASSLGGGYTF. CDR3 bases: TGTGCCAGCAGCTTGGGGGGCGGCTACACCTTC.

The CDR3 nucleotides read TGTGCCAGCAGCTCACAGGGATGGGAAGGGGTCACCGGGGAGCTGTTTTTT. Its protein product is CASSSQGWEGVTGELFF. The chain employs TRBV11-2 and TRBJ2-2; a weak D match, TRBD1 (6 bases). The V end was cut by 4 bases, the J end by 4 bases, with 19 bases between. The CDR3 contains 17 residues. Germline CDR1 and CDR2: SGHAT and FQNNGV.